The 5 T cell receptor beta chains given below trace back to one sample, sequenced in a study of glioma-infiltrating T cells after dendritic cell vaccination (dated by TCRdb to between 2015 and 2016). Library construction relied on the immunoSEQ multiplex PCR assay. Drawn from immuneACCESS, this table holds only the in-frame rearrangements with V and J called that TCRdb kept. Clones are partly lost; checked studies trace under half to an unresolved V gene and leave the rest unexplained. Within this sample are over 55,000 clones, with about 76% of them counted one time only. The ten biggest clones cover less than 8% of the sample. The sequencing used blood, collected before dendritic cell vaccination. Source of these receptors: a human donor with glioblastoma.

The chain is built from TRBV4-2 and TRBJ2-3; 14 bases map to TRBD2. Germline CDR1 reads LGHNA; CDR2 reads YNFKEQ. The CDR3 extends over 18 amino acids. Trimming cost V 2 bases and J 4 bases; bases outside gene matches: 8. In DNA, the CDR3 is TGTGCCAGCAGCCAAAGACAGGGACTAGCGGGGGCCTCAGATACGCAGTATTTT. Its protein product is CASSQRQGLAGASDTQYF.

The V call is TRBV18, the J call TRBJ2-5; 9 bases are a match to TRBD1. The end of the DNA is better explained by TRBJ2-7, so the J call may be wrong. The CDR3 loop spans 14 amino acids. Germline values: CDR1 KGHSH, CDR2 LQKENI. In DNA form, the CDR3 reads TGTGCCAGCTCAGCCGGGACAGGGCGCCACGAGCAGTACTTC. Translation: CASSAGTGRHEQYF.

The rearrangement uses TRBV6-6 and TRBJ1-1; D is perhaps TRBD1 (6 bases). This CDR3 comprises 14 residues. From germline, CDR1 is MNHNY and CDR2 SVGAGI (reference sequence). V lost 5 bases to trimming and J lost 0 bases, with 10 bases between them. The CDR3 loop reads CASSQGQLNTEAFF. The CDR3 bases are TGTGCCAGCAGTCAAGGACAGCTGAACACTGAAGCTTTCTTT.

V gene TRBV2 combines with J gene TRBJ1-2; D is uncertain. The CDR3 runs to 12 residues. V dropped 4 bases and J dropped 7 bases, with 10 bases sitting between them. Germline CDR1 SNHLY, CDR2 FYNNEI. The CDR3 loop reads CASSVARGGYTF. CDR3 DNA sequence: TGTGCCAGCAGTGTGGCCCGTGGTGGCTACACCTTC.

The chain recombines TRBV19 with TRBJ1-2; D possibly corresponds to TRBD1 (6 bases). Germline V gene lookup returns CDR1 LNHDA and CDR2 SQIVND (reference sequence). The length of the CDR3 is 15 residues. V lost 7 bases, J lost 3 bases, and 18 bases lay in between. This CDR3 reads CASTDGGGADYGYTF. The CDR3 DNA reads TGTGCCAGTACCGATGGGGGGGGCGCTGACTATGGCTACACCTTC.